The rows below give T cell receptor beta chains drawn from one sample of a study of early T cells in non-severe SARS-CoV-2 infection. TCRdb recomputed calls from the 5' RACE reads with MiXCR, one row per CDR3 protein. Of 75,000 to 100,000 distinct CDR3 sequences in the sample, roughly 15% are singletons; the top ten hold about 0.58%. The sample taken for sequencing was whole blood. Source of these receptors: an adult who was a healthcare worker with PCR-confirmed SARS-CoV-2 infection or an uninfected control (not recorded which). Both conserved end residues are part of each CDR3. D genes are given only for firm matches. Part of the rows lack a size; the others show once, few, many or a class for expanded clones.

V,D,J,length,size,DNA,CDR3
TRBV19,TRBD1,TRBJ1-5,15,few,TGTGCCAGTAGTGGGAGACAGGGGAGCAATCAGCCCCAGCATTTT,CASSGRQGSNQPQHF
TRBV2,.,TRBJ2-2,15,few,TGTGCCAGCAGTGAGGTCGAACAGGGTACCGGGGAGCTGTTTTTT,CASSEVEQGTGELFF
TRBV20-1,.,TRBJ2-2,13,.,TGCAGTGGGAGGGGAGGAGGCACCGGGGAGCTGTTTTTT,CSGRGGGTGELFF
TRBV11-2,.,TRBJ1-4,15,many,TGTGCCAGCAGCCCCGGCAGGGGCTCTGATGAAAAACTGTTTTTT,CASSPGRGSDEKLFF
TRBV11-2,TRBD1,TRBJ1-6,16,few,TGTGCCAGCAGCCAACCCGGGACAGGGGGGAATTCACCCCTCCACTTT,CASSQPGTGGNSPLHF
TRBV12-3/TRBV12-4,.,TRBJ1-1,11,few,TGTGCCAGCACTCCCGACACTGAAGCTTTCTTT,CASTPDTEAFF
TRBV27,.,TRBJ1-2,17,few,TGTGCCAGCAGTTTATCGATAATTCGGGGGGTTTGGAGTGGCTACACCTTC,CASSLSIIRGVWSGYTF
TRBV7-9,.,TRBJ1-2,17,many,TGTGCCAGCAGCCTTTTGACCCGGGAGAGTTCCCTCTATGGCTACACCTTC,CASSLLTRESSLYGYTF
TRBV29-1,.,TRBJ1-1,12,few,TGCAGCGTGTCACAGGGTACCACTGAAGCTTTCTTT,CSVSQGTTEAFF
TRBV29-1,.,TRBJ2-5,12,few,TGCAGCGCATCAGTGGGACAAGAGACCCAGTACTTC,CSASVGQETQYF
TRBV7-8,TRBD2,TRBJ2-3,16,many,TGTGCCAGCAGCATACTAGCGGGGGGCAGCACAGATACGCAGTATTTT,CASSILAGGSTDTQYF
TRBV11-2,.,TRBJ2-5,12,many,TGTGCCAGCAGCTTATCCCCGCAGGGCCCGTTATTT,CASSLSPQGPLF
TRBV29-1,.,TRBJ1-1,12,few,TGCAGCGTTGTCAGAACAGGGAGTGAGGCTTTCTTT,CSVVRTGSEAFF
TRBV30,.,TRBJ2-2,15,few,TGTGCCTGGAGTCCGGGCAGGGCGAACACCGGGGAGCTGTTTTTT,CAWSPGRANTGELFF
TRBV7-7,.,TRBJ2-5,14,.,TGTGCCAGCAGCTTATCGGGCAGGGGAGAGACCCAGTACTTC,CASSLSGRGETQYF